The 24 T cell receptor beta chains below come from one sample, sequenced in a study of blood T cell repertoires in COVID-19. The assay was immunoSEQ multiplex PCR, and TCRdb's table has in-frame clones only and misses some. The table lists roughly 68,000 clones, 85% of them singletons. The sample taken for sequencing was peripheral blood. These receptors originate from a man aged 45-65 years with acute or convalescent COVID-19.

The chain couples TRBV5-4 to TRBJ2-5; unclear D gene. The CDR3 contains 11 residues. The germline gives CDR1 SGHNT, CDR2 YYREEE (reference sequence). Trimming left V 4 bases short and J 10 bases short, with 11 bases between. The CDR3 loop reads CASSSAWSQYF. The CDR3 nucleotides are TGTGCCAGCAGCAGCGCTTGGAGCCAGTACTTC.

This chain joins TRBV3-1 (or the pseudogene TRBV3-2) and TRBJ1-3; D unclear. The CDR3 has 13 amino acids. Trimming removed 1 base from V and 7 bases from J, with 8 bases in between. Germline V gene sequence: CDR1 LGHDT, CDR2 YNNKEL (reference sequence). In nucleotides, the CDR3 is TGTGCCAGCAGCCAAGGAGATAGCAACACCATATATTTT. Its protein is CASSQGDSNTIYF.

V usage is TRBV9 and J usage is TRBJ2-5, with 10 nucleotides matching TRBD2. The CDR3 spans 17 residues. V gave up 5 bases and J gave up 6 bases; unmatched junction bases: 16. CDR1 SGDLS and CDR2 YYNGEE come from the germline V gene. The CDR3 DNA is TGTGCCAGCAGTGACCCAGCGGGGGGGCCTTCGGTAAAGACCCAGTACTTC. It specifies CASSDPAGGPSVKTQYF. Based on the CDR3 plus reference TRBV9 and TRBJ2-5, the full variable domain is DSGVTQTPKHLITATGQRVTLRCSPRSGDLSVYWYQQSLDQGLQFLIQYYNGEERAKGNILERFSAQQFPDLHSELNLSSLELGDSALYFCASSDPAGGPSVKTQYFGPGTRLLVL.

The chain carries TRBV7-9 and TRBJ2-7; 7 nucleotides agree with TRBD2. CDR1 is SEHNR, CDR2 FQNEAQ, per germline (reference sequence). The CDR3 contains 13 residues. V gave up 7 bases and J gave up 2 bases; unmatched junction bases: 5. CDR3 loop: CASTPRGTYEQYF. In DNA, the CDR3 is TGTGCCAGCACCCCGCGGGGGACCTACGAGCAGTACTTC. Full variable domain (outside the CDR3, taken from reference TRBV7-9 and TRBJ2-7): DTGVSQNPRHKITKRGQNVTFRCDPISEHNRLYWYRQTLGQGPEFLTYFQNEAQLEKSRLLSDRFSAERPKGSFSTLEIQRTEQGDSAMYLCASTPRGTYEQYFGPGTRLTVT.

The chain employs TRBV5-6 and TRBJ1-3; maybe TRBD1 (5 bases). The germline CDR1 and CDR2 sequences are SGHDT and YYEEEE. The CDR3 spans 17 residues. V lost 6 bases, J lost 0 bases, and 19 bases lay in between. CDR3 sequence reads: CASTRGAGASSGNTIYF. The CDR3 DNA reads TGTGCCAGCACCCGCGGGGCAGGCGCGAGCTCTGGAAACACCATATATTTT.

The V gene is TRBV3-1 (or the pseudogene TRBV3-2), the J gene TRBJ2-1; TRBD2 agrees at 9 bases. Losses at the gene ends were 7 bases for V and 4 bases for J; bases not matched to a gene: 5. This CDR3 has 14 amino acids. CDR1 is LGHDT and CDR2 is YNNKEL in the germline V gene (reference sequence). CDR3 region: CASKPAGGYNEQFF. The DNA of the CDR3 is TGTGCCAGCAAACCAGCGGGGGGTTACAATGAGCAGTTCTTC.

The J gene is TRBJ1-2, the V gene TRBV9; 9 positions agree with TRBD1. The CDR3 is 15 residues long. The germline V gene encodes CDR1 SGDLS and CDR2 YYNGEE. Trimming removed 3 bases from V and 5 bases from J; junction bases left unmatched: 8. The CDR3 here is CASSGRTGVAYGYTF. In nucleotides, the CDR3 is TGTGCCAGCAGCGGGCGGACAGGGGTCGCATATGGCTACACCTTC.

The chain carries TRBV7-2 and TRBJ2-3; weak D call: TRBD2 (6 bases). The CDR3 sequence is 17 residues long. Germline CDR1 is SGHTA and CDR2 is FQGNSA. Trimming took off 4 bases at V and 2 bases at J, with 19 bases between the two ends. Here the CDR3 reads CASSSSPGLDVTDTQYF. The CDR3 region has the DNA TGTGCCAGCAGCTCATCTCCGGGACTCGATGTCACAGATACGCAGTATTTT.

V usage is TRBV21-1 and J usage is TRBJ1-6; the table's D call of TRBD1 was not tested on the DNA. TRBV21-1 is a recognized pseudogene. The CDR3 totals 12 residues. The CDR3 nucleotides are TGTGCCAGCACGTGGGGCCTTGGACCCCTCCACTTT. Its protein product is CASTWGLGPLHF.

The chain joins TRBV7-3 to TRBJ2-7, with D possibly TRBD1 on 6 matching bases. With the DNA end fitting TRBJ2-1 better, the J assignment may be wrong. The CDR3 covers 16 residues. Germline V gene data show CDR1 as SGHTA and CDR2 as FQGTGA. The CDR3 is CASSSWTADSYNEQFF. The CDR3 DNA reads TGTGCCAGCAGCTCCTGGACAGCAGACTCCTACAATGAGCAGTTCTTC.

In its sample, this clone was seen a few times. The chain employs TRBV6-2 or TRBV6-3 and TRBJ2-6; D gene ambiguous. Germline V gene data show CDR1 as MNHEY and CDR2 as SVGEGT. The CDR3 has 16 residues. V shed 2 bases and J shed 4 bases, with 12 bases lying between them. The CDR3 loop reads CASSYIGVLGANVLTF. In nucleotides, the CDR3 is TGTGCCAGCAGTTACATAGGAGTCCTAGGGGCCAACGTCCTGACTTTC.

The chain employs TRBV5-1 and TRBJ1-2, with D tentatively TRBD1 (5 bases). V dropped 4 bases and J dropped 8 bases, with 24 bases sitting between them. Germline V gives CDR1 SGHRS, CDR2 YFSETQ. The CDR3 is 16 residues long. The CDR3 nucleotides read TGCGCCAGCAGCCAGAGCGGGGGAAGGGGACTGGGCGGCTACACCTTC. It specifies CASSQSGGRGLGGYTF.

This rearrangement joins TRBV6-5 to TRBJ1-1; D perhaps matches TRBD1 (5 bases). CDR1 is MNHEY, CDR2 SVGAGI, per germline. The V end lost 6 bases, the J end lost 4 bases, and 12 bases lay between the germline ends. The length of the CDR3 is 13 residues. CDR3 amino acids: CASRGRWGTEAFF. The CDR3 region has the DNA TGTGCCAGCAGGGGGCGCTGGGGCACTGAAGCTTTCTTT.

The chain links TRBV6-2 or TRBV6-3 to TRBJ2-3; D is possibly TRBD2 (5 bases). This CDR3 is 17 amino acids long. V dropped 1 base and J dropped 0 bases, with 14 bases sitting between them. CDR1 is MNHEY and CDR2 is SVGEGT in the germline V gene. CDR3 amino acids: CASSYYRTARSTDTQYF. The DNA for the CDR3 is TGTGCCAGCAGTTACTATCGGACTGCCCGGAGCACAGATACGCAGTATTTT.

V is TRBV24-1 and J is TRBJ1-4, with 9 bases that match TRBD1. Germline CDR1 and CDR2: KGHDR and SFDVKD. This CDR3 spans 14 amino acids. V lost 3 bases to trimming and J lost 11 bases; unmatched junction nucleotides: 6. The CDR3 bases are TGTGCCACCAGTGATCCGGGACAGGGTGAGAAACTGTTTTTT. Protein product: CATSDPGQGEKLFF.

This chain connects TRBV11-2 to TRBJ2-5, with a weak D call TRBD2 (6 bases). Germline V CDR1 and CDR2: SGHAT, FQNNGV. Trimming removed 5 bases at V and 3 bases at J, with 16 bases between. The CDR3 runs 15 residues. CDR3 in DNA: TGTGCCAGCAGCCCAACAGGCTGGGGGGAAGAGACCCAGTACTTC. Translation: CASSPTGWGEETQYF.

CDR3 loop: CASSLGLAGLNEQFF. In nucleotides, the CDR3 is TGCGCCAGCAGCTTGGGACTAGCGGGGTTAAATGAGCAGTTCTTC. This chain joins TRBV5-1 and TRBJ2-1, with TRBD2 matching 11 bases. This CDR3 has 15 residues. The germline gives CDR1 SGHRS, CDR2 YFSETQ. V was pared by 0 bases and J by 7 bases, with 3 bases of the junction left unmatched.

The genes are TRBV30 and TRBJ1-1; D unclear. The CDR3 consists of 13 residues. CDR1 and CDR2 from the germline V gene are GTSNPN and SVGIG (reference sequence). V was pared by 0 bases and J by 6 bases, with 11 bases between. The CDR3 sequence: CAWSVIGSAEAFF. CDR3 nucleotides: TGTGCCTGGAGTGTAATAGGGAGTGCTGAAGCTTTCTTT.

This chain links TRBV7-8 with TRBJ2-5; 8 bases are shared with TRBD2. This CDR3 is 15 amino acids long. Trimming took 0 bases from V and 7 from J; bases not matched to a gene: 7. CDR1 is SGHVS and CDR2 is FQNEAQ in the germline V gene. This CDR3 reads CASSLASGALATQYF. CDR3 DNA sequence: TGTGCCAGCAGCTTAGCTAGCGGGGCCCTTGCGACCCAGTACTTC.

The chain carries TRBV5-1 and TRBJ1-2; possibly TRBD1 for D (5 bases). Germline values: CDR1 SGHRS, CDR2 YFSETQ. The CDR3 is 15 residues long. V was trimmed by 0 bases and J by 3 bases, leaving 12 bases between them. The CDR3 coding sequence is TGCGCCAGCAGCTTGGGGACACTGGTGCACTATGGCTACACCTTC. Protein product: CASSLGTLVHYGYTF. Full variable domain (remainder filled in from reference TRBV5-1 and TRBJ1-2): KAGVTQTPRYLIKTRGQQVTLSCSPISGHRSVSWYQQTPGQGLQFLFEYFSETQRNKGNFPGRFSGRQFSNSRSEMNVSTLELGDSALYLCASSLGTLVHYGYTFGSGTRLTVV.

The chain carries TRBV9 and TRBJ1-2; possible D gene TRBD1, 5 bases. CDR1 and CDR2 (germline): SGDLS, YYNGEE. The CDR3 runs 13 residues. Trimming left V 0 bases short and J 4 bases short, with 7 bases between. The CDR3 DNA follows: TGTGCCAGCAGCGTAGGACAGCTCTATGGCTACACCTTC. Encoded protein: CASSVGQLYGYTF.

This chain uses TRBV5-5 with TRBJ2-7; 10 nucleotides line up with TRBD2. This CDR3 comprises 17 residues. Unmatched junction bases numbered 11, after V lost 3 bases and J lost 2 bases. Germline V lookup: CDR1 SGHKS, CDR2 YYEKEE (reference sequence). CDR3 residues: CASSSLAGGPNTYEQYV. The CDR3 DNA reads as TGTGCCAGCAGCTCTTTAGCGGGGGGCCCGAATACCTACGAGCAGTACGTC.

The chain has TRBV7-6 and TRBJ2-1, with unresolved D. Deletions cut 5 bases from V and 1 base from J, with 12 bases between. Germline CDR1 and CDR2: SGHVS and FNYEAQ. This CDR3 is 15 amino acids long. This CDR3 reads CASSHSHRSYNEQFF. In DNA form, the CDR3 reads TGTGCCAGCAGCCATAGCCATAGGTCCTACAATGAGCAGTTCTTC.

The V call is TRBV6-5, the J call TRBJ1-2; possibly TRBD1 for D (6 bases). There are 15 residues in the CDR3. CDR1 and CDR2 from the germline V gene are MNHEY and SVGAGI. V lost 0 bases to trimming and J lost 5 bases, with 13 bases between them. The CDR3 DNA follows: TGTGCCAGCAGTTACTCTTCCAGGGGCTTGTATGGCTACACCTTC. Translating it yields CASSYSSRGLYGYTF.